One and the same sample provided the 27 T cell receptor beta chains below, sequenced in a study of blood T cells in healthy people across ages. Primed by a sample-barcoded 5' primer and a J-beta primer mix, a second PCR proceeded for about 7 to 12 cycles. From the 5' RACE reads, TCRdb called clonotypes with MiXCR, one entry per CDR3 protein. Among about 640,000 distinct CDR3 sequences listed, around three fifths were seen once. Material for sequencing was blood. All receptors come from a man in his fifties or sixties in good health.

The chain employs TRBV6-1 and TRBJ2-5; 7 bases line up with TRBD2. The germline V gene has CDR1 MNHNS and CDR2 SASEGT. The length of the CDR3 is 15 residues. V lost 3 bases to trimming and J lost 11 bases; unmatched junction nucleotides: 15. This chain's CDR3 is CASSEDMRGTGEQYF. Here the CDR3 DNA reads TGTGCCAGCAGTGAGGATATGCGGGGGACCGGAGAGCAGTACTTC.

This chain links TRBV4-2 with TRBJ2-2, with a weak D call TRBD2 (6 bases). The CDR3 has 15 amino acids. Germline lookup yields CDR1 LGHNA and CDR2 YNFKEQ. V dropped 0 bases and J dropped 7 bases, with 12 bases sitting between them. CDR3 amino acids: CASSQDRGRGGELFF. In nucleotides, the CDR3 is TGTGCCAGCAGCCAAGATCGGGGGAGAGGCGGGGAGCTGTTTTTT.

The CDR3 region has the DNA TGCGCCAGCAGCCAAGAAGGTCGCCGCTGGGGAGGCGGAGGCAAAAACATTCAGTACTTC. It yields the protein CASSQEGRRWGGGGKNIQYF. V usage is TRBV4-1 and J usage is TRBJ2-4, with D perhaps matching TRBD2 (6 bases). This CDR3 has 20 residues. V lost 0 bases, J lost 3 bases, and 24 bases lay in between. Germline-derived CDR1 and CDR2 are MGHRA and YSYEKL.

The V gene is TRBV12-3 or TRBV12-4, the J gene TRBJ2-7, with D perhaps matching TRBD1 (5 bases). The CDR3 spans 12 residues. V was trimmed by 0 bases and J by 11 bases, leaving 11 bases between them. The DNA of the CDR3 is TGTGCCAGCAGTTTAGCCGCAGGGCCTAAGTACTTC. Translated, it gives CASSLAAGPKYF.

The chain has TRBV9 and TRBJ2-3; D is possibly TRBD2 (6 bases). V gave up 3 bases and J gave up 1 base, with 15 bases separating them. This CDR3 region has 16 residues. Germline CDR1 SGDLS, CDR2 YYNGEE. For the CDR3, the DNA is TGTGCCAGCAGCGCGGGGCACGGGGGAGGCACAGATACGCAGTATTTT. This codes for CASSAGHGGGTDTQYF. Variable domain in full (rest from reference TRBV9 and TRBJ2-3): DSGVTQTPKHLITATGQRVTLRCSPRSGDLSVYWYQQSLDQGLQFLIQYYNGEERAKGNILERFSAQQFPDLHSELNLSSLELGDSALYFCASSAGHGGGTDTQYFGPGTRLTVL.

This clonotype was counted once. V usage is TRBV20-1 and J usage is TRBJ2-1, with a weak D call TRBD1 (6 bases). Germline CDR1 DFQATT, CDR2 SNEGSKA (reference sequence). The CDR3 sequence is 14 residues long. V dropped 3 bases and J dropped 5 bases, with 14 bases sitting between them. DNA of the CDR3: TGCAGTGCTAGTCAGGGGCTACTAAACAATGAGCAGTTCTTC. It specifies CSASQGLLNNEQFF.

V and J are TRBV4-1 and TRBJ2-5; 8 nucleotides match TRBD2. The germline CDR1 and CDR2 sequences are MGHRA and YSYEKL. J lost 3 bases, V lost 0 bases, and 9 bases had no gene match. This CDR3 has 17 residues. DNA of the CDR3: TGCGCCAGCAGCCAAGATCCGGTACTAGCGGAGAAAGAGACCCAGTACTTC. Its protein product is CASSQDPVLAEKETQYF.

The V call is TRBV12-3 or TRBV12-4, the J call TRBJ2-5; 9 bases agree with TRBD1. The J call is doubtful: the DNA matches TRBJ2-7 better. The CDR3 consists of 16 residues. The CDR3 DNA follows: TGTGCCAGCAGTTTCGCCCAGGGACAGGGTTATCACGAGCAGTACTTC. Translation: CASSFAQGQGYHEQYF.

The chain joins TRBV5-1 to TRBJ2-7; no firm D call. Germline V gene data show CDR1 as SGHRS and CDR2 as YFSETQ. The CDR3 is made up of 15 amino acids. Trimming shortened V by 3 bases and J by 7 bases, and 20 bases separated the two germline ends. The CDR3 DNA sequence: TGCGCCAGCAGCTCCCACTTGGTCCTCTCCAATGAGCAGTACTTC. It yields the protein CASSSHLVLSNEQYF.

The CDR3, as DNA: TGTGCCAGCAGCGCCGCTGGGGATTACAATGAGCAGTTCTTC. Protein sequence: CASSAAGDYNEQFF. V and J are TRBV28 and TRBJ2-1; no clear D. CDR1 and CDR2 (germline): MDHEN, SYDVKM. V was trimmed by 6 bases and J by 4 bases, leaving 13 bases between them. This CDR3 has 14 residues.

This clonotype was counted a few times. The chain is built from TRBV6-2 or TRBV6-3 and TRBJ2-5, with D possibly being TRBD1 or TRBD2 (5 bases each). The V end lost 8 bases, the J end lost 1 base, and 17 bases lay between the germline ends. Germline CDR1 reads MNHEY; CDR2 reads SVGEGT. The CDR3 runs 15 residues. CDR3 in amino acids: CASHSPGTPQETQYF. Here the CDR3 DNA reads TGTGCCAGCCATTCACCCGGGACGCCCCAAGAGACCCAGTACTTC.

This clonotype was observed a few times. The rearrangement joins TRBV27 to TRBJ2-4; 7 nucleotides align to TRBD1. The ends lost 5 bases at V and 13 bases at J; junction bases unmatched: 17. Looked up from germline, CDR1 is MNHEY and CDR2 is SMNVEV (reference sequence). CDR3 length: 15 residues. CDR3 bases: TGTGCCAGCAGTCCCAGAGGACAGGCAGTGGGGGAGCAGTACTTC. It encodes CASSPRGQAVGEQYF.

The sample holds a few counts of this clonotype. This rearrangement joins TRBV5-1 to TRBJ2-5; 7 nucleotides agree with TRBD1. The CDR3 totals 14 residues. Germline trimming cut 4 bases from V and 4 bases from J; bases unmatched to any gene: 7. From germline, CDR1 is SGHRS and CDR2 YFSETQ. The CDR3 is CASSNQYRGETQYF. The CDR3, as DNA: TGCGCCAGCAGCAACCAATACAGGGGAGAGACCCAGTACTTC.

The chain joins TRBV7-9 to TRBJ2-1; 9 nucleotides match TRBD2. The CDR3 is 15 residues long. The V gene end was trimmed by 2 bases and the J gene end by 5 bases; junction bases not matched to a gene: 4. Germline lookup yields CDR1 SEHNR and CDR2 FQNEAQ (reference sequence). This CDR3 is CASSLPSGTHNEQFF. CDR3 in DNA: TGTGCCAGCAGCTTACCTAGCGGGACCCACAATGAGCAGTTCTTC.

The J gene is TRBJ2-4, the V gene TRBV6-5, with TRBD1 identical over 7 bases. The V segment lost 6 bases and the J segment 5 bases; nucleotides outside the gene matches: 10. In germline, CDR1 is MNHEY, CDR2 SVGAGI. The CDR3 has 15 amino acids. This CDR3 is CASSPTGRNQNIQYF. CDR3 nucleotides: TGTGCCAGCAGCCCGACAGGGCGGAATCAAAACATTCAGTACTTC.

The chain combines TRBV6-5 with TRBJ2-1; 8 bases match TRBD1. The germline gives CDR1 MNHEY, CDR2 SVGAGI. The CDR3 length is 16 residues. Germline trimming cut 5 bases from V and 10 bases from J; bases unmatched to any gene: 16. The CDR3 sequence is CASSPAGTGYNQEQFF. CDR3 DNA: TGTGCCAGCAGTCCTGCCGGGACAGGTTACAATCAGGAGCAGTTCTTC.

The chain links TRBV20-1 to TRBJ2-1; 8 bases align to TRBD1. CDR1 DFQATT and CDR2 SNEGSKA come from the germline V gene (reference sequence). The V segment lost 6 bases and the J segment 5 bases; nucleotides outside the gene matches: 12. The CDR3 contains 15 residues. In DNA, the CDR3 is TGCAGTGCAACCCCCGGCAGGGGGCGAGACAATGAGCAGTTCTTC. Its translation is CSATPGRGRDNEQFF.

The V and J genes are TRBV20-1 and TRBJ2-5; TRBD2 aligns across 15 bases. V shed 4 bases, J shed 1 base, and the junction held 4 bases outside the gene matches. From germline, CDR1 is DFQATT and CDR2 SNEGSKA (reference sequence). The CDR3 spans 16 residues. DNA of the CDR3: TGCAGTGCTACGGGGACTAGCGGGGGGACCCAAGAGACCCAGTACTTC. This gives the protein CSATGTSGGTQETQYF.

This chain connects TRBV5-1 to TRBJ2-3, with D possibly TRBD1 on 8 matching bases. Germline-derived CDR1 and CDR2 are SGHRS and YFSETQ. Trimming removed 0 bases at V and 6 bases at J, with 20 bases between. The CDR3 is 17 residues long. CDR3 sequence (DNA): TGCGCCAGCAGCTTGGCCGGTAGCGGGCACAGGGGGGATACGCAGTATTTT. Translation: CASSLAGSGHRGDTQYF.

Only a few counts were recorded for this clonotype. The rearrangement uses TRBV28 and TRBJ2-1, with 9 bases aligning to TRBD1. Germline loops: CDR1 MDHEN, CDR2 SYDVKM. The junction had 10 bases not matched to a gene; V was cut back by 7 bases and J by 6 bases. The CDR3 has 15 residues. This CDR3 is CASTQQGALGNEQFF. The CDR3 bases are TGTGCCAGCACTCAACAGGGGGCTTTGGGCAATGAGCAGTTCTTC.

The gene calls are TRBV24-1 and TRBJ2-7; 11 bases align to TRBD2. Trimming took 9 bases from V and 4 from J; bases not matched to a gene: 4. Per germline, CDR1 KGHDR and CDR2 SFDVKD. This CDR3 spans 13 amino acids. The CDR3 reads CATSGLAVYEQYF. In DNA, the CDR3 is TGTGCCACCTCGGGACTAGCGGTATACGAGCAGTACTTC.

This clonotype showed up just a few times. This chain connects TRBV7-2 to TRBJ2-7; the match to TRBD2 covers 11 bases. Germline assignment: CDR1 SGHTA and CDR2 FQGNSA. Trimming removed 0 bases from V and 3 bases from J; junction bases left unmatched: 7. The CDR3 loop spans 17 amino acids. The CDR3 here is CASSLALAGGPGYEQYF. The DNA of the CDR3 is TGTGCCAGCAGCTTAGCCTTAGCGGGGGGGCCTGGCTACGAGCAGTACTTC.

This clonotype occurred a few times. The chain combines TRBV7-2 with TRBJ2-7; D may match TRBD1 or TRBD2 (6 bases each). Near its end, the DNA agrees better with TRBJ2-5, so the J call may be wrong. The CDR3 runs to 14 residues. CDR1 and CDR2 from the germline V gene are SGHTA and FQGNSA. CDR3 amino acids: CASSLLGGRETQYF. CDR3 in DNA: TGTGCCAGCAGTTTATTAGGGGGGCGGGAGACCCAGTACTTC.

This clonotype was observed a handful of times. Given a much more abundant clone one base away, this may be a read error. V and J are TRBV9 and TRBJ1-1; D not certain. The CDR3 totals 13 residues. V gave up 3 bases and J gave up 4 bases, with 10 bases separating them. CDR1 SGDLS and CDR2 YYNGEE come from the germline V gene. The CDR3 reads CASSGVEGTEAFF. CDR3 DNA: TGTGCCAGCAGCGGAGTGGAAGGCACTGAAGCTTTCTTT.

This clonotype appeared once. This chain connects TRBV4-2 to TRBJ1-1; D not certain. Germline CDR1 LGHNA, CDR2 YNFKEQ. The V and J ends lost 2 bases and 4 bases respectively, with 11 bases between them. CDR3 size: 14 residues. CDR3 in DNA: TGTGCCAGCAGCCAAAATGGCGGGCCCACTGAAGCTTTCTTT. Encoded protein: CASSQNGGPTEAFF.

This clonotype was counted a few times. CDR3 sequence (DNA): TGTGCCAGCAGCCAAGATTCTACAGGGGCCGAATCCTATGGCTACACCTTC. Translated: CASSQDSTGAESYGYTF. The rearrangement links TRBV3-1 to TRBJ1-2, with 7 bases that match TRBD1. The trim removed 0 bases at V and 4 bases at J, leaving 11 bases unmatched. The CDR3 totals 17 residues. The germline V gene encodes CDR1 LGHDT and CDR2 YNNKEL (reference sequence).

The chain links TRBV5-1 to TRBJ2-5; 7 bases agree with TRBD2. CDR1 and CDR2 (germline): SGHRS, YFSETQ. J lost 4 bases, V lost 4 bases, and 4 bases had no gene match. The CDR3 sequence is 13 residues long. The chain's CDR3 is CASSGGEGETQYF. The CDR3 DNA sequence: TGCGCCAGCAGCGGAGGGGAGGGAGAGACCCAGTACTTC. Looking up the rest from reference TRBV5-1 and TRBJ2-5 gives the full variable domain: KAGVTQTPRYLIKTRGQQVTLSCSPISGHRSVSWYQQTPGQGLQFLFEYFSETQRNKGNFPGRFSGRQFSNSRSEMNVSTLELGDSALYLCASSGGEGETQYFGPGTRLLVL.